This T cell receptor delta chain was recovered during a study of Vδ1+ human thymocytes. The CDR3 is 20 residues long. Trimming cost V 0 bases and J 0 bases, with 23 bases left between them. From germline, CDR1 is TSWWSYY and CDR2 QGS. Sorted Vdelta1+ thymocytes were about 97% to 99.6% pure. Whole-study results and caveats: Highly polyclonal TRG and TRD repertoires with Gaussian CDR3 length distributions appeared in thymus.

This clone came up a few times. Its target is unknown. RNA was extracted from the cells and then reverse transcribed. CDR3 amplicons came from multiplex PCR with pooled V-gene forward and constant-region reverse primers. TCRdb made new clone calls on the multiplex PCR reads using CATT. The sample includes about 55,000 delta-chain clones, approximately 15% of them seen just once. Sequenced: Vdelta1+ gamma-delta thymocytes from the thymus. Noted subset: FACS-sorted CD3+ TCRalphabeta- TCRVdelta1+ TCRVdelta2- thymocytes. The source of this sequence is a boy in the first two years of life who had congenital heart surgery. The chain has TRDV1 and TRDJ1; perhaps TRDD3 as D (5 bases). For the CDR3, the DNA is TGTGCTCTTGGGGAACTGGCCAGTTTATGGGGAATCTACGACACCGATAAACTCATCTTT. It encodes CALGELASLWGIYDTDKLIF.